This T cell receptor beta chain was sequenced for a study of T-cell memory formation after mild COVID-19. Turning to the study itself: Clustering of TCRs was largely donor specific.

Trimming removed 1 base at V and 0 bases at J, with 14 bases between. The germline V gene has CDR1 SGHTA and CDR2 FQGNSA. The CDR3 is made up of 17 amino acids. General study points: CD4/CD8 balance characterized clones contracting day 15 to 85, and CD4+ skew characterized later expanders. The SARS-CoV-2 specificity of second-wave clones reaching peak at day 37 remained unverified.

A word on this clonotype: Its antigen is not known.

MiXCR, run by TCRdb on the 5' RACE reads, gives a single entry per CDR3 protein. The repertoire has some 150,000 distinct CDR3 sequences, approximately 25% of them found once; the top ten carry around a quarter. The genes are TRBV7-2 and TRBJ2-3, with D perhaps matching TRBD2 (7 bases). The sequence was collected from an adult woman who had mild COVID-19 (a few samples of this study predate the infection). Cell type and time point are not known. Sequencing input: PBMCs or a T cell subset sorted from them (not recorded which). The CDR3 region has the DNA TGTGCCAGCAGCTTAGTGGGGGGGGCCGGTAGCACAGATACGCAGTATTTT. Its protein product is CASSLVGGAGSTDTQYF.